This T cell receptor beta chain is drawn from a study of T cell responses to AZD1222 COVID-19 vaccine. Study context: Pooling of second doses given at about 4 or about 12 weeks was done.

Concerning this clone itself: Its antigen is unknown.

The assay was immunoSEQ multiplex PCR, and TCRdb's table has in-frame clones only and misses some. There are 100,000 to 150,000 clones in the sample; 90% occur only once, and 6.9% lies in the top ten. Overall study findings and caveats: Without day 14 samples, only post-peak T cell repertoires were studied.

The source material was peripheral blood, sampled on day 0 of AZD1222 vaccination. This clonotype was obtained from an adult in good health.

DNA for the CDR3: TGTGCCAGTAGTACCTACAGGTTCGCAACTAATGAAAAACTGTTTTTT. Amino acid sequence: CASSTYRFATNEKLFF. The chain joins TRBV19 to TRBJ1-4; D perhaps matches TRBD1 (5 bases). This CDR3 has 16 amino acids. The V gene lost 4 bases and the J gene lost 0 bases, with 12 bases spanning the gap. Germline CDR1 reads LNHDA; CDR2 reads SQIVND (reference sequence). Together with reference TRBV19 and TRBJ1-4, the CDR3 gives the full variable domain: DGGITQSPKYLFRKEGQNVTLSCEQNLNHDAMYWYRQDPGQGLRLIYYSQIVNDFQKGDIAEGYSVSREKKESFPLTVTSAQKNPTAFYLCASSTYRFATNEKLFFGSGTQLSVL.